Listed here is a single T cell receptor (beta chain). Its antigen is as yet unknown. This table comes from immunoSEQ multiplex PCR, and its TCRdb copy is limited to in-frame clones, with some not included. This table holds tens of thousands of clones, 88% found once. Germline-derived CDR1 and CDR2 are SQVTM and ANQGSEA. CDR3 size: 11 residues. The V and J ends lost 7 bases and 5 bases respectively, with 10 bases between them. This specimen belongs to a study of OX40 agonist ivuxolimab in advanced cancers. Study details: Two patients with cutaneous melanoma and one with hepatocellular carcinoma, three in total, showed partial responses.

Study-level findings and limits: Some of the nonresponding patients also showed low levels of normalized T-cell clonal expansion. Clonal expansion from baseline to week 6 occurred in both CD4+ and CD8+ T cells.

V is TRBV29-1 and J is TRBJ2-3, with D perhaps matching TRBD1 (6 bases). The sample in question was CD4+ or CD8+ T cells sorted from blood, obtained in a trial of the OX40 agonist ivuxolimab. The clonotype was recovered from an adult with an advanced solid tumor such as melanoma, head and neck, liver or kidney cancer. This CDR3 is CSGQEGDTQYF. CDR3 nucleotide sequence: TGCAGCGGACAGGAAGGAGATACGCAGTATTTT.